This T cell receptor beta chain derives from a study of T cell responses to AZD1222 COVID-19 vaccine (dated by TCRdb to about 2021). General notes on the study: A total of over 230 trial participants underwent TCR sequencing, of whom around 200 received two doses of AZD1222 and some 25 received two doses of the MenACWY control vaccine. Trial participants were enrolled by age into subgroups of 18-55, 56-69 and 70-plus years, and approximately 150, 30 and 60 TCR-sequenced participants, respectively, were included in these subgroups.

This clone was seen a handful of times. Which antigen it targets is not known. Nothing much larger sits one base from this clone, and base qualities are not available. Overall results and qualifications from the work: Nearly half of unique spike-specific TCRs reportedly recognized epitopes outside regions mutated in the B.1.351 and B.1.1.7 variants. The whole spike protein was spanned by vaccine-associated CD4 TCRs, and dominant responses were seen in regions 160-218 and 743-854. After two AZD1222 doses, both the breadth and the depth of spike-specific TCRs were significantly higher than at day 0 and than in MenACWY recipients. Participants were mostly white British, with more females than males. The authors suggested clonal diversity may have been underestimated. Because no samples from the day 14 peak response were available, repertoires could be characterized only after the peak T cell response. Conclusions about previously exposed vaccinees are limited, since just 6 or 7 AZD1222 recipients were seropositive for SARS-CoV-2 at baseline. In the small 56-69-year group, the increase in depth fell short of significance, most likely because of low power.

The CDR3 regions of human TCRbeta chains were subjected to immunosequencing. Per the authors' processing: Repertoire TCRs were matched against a reference library of SARS-CoV-2-specific TCRs generated with the MIRA antigen-specificity platform. Breadth meant the fraction of unique TCRs that were SARS-CoV-2-associated, whereas depth meant the fraction of total T cells that were SARS-CoV-2-associated. Using the MIRA data, each spike-specific TCR was mapped to the spike region that the TCR reacts to and placed in a CD4 or CD8 class. Log10-transformed breadth and depth values were compared by one-way ANOVA with Sidak's multiple comparisons tests. TCRdb provides this immuneACCESS table in a form limited to in-frame rearrangements. Some clones are lacking; in checked studies, under half of them reflect an unresolved V gene, and why the rest are absent is not known. V, J and clone size reflect that table, while D and trimming were determined from the DNA. The table for this sample lists about 100,000 clones; more than 75% of them were counted only once. The ten largest make up about 10% of the sample.

According to the study, the label for this sample's time point signals: about 28 days (+/-7) after the second vaccine dose. AZD1222 recipients whose second dose came at about 4 weeks and those whose second dose came at about 12 weeks were combined into one group, since spike-specific TCR depth and breadth did not differ between the two schedules. Vaccinee samples were obtained from the UK trials COV001 and COV002, which included a single-blind randomized controlled phase 2/3 trial of AZD1222 (ChAdOx1 nCoV-19) in healthy adults. For TCRbeta chain sequencing, PBMC samples were collected from trial participants at day 0 and at day 28 after the second dose. This TCR was recovered from an adult who received the AZD1222 COVID-19 vaccine. Source: peripheral blood, taken 28 days after the second AZD1222 dose.

CDR3 sequence: CASNRGGWNTEAFF. The DNA sequence reads TGTGCCAGCAACCGCGGGGGATGGAACACTGAAGCTTTCTTT. Here the chain combines TRBV27 and TRBJ1-1, with TRBD1 tentatively as D gene (5 bases match). The CDR3 contains 14 residues, cysteine and phenylalanine counted. Solely the CDR3 DNA is kept, with 42 bases framed from the first base. CDR1 and CDR2, looked up from the germline V gene (reference sequence), are MNHEY and SMNVEV. The V end loses 7 bases and the J end loses 1 base, and a stretch of 13 bases separates them.